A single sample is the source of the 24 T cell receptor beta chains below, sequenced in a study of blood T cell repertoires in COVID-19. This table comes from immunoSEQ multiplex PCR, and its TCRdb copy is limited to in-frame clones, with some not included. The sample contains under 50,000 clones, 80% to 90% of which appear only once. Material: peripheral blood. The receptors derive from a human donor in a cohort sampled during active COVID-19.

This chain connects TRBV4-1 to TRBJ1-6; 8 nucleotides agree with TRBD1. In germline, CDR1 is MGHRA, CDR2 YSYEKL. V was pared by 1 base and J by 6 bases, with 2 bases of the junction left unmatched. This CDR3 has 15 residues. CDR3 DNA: TGCGCCAGCAGCCAAGGGGACAGGTTTAATTCACCCCTCCACTTT. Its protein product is CASSQGDRFNSPLHF.

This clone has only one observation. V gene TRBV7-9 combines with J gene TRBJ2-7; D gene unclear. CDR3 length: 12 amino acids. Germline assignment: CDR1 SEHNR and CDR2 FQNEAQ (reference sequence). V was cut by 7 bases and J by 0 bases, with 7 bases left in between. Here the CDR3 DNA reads TGTGCCAGCACCCCGGGCTCCTACGAGCAGTACTTC. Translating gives CASTPGSYEQYF.

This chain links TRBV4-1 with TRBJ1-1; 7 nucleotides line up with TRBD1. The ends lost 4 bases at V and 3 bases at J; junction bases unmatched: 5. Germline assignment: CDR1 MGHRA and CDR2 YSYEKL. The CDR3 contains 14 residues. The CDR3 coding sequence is TGCGCCAGCAGCCGATCAGGGGGAGACACTGAAGCTTTCTTT. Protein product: CASSRSGGDTEAFF.

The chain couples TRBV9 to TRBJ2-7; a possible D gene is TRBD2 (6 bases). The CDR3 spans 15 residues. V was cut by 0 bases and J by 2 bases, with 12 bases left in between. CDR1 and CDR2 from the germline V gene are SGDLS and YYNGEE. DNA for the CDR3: TGTGCCAGCAGCGTAGCAGGCGGGGCCACCTACGAGCAGTACTTC. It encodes CASSVAGGATYEQYF.

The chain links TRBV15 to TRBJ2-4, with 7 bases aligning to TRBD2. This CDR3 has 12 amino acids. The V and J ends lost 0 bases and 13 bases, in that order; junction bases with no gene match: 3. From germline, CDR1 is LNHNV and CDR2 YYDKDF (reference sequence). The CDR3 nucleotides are TGTGCCACCAGCAGAGATAACGGGAGGCAGTACTTC. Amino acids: CATSRDNGRQYF.

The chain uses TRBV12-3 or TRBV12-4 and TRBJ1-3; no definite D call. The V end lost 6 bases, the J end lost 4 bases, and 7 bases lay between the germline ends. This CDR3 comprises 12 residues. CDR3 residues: CASRRAGNTIYF. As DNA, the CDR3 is TGTGCCAGCAGACGTGCGGGAAACACCATATATTTT.

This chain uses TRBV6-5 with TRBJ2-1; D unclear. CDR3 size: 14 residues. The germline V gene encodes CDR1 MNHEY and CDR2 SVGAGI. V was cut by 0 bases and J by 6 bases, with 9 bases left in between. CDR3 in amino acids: CASSYSALPNEQFF. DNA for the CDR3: TGTGCCAGCAGTTACTCGGCCTTACCCAATGAGCAGTTCTTC.

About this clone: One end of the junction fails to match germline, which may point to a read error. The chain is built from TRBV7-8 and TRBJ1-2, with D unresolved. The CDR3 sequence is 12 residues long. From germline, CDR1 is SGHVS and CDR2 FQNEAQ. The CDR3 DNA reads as TGTGCCAGCAGCTCACACGACTACGGCTACACCTTC. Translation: CASSSHDYGYTF.

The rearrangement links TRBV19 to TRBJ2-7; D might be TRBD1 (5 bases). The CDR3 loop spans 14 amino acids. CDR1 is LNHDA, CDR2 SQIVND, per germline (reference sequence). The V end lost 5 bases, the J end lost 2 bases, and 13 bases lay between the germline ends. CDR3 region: CASSDLGRAYEQYF. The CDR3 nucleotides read TGTGCCAGTAGTGACCTGGGGCGCGCCTACGAGCAGTACTTC. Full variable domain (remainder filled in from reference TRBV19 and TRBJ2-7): DGGITQSPKYLFRKEGQNVTLSCEQNLNHDAMYWYRQDPGQGLRLIYYSQIVNDFQKGDIAEGYSVSREKKESFPLTVTSAQKNPTAFYLCASSDLGRAYEQYFGPGTRLTVT.

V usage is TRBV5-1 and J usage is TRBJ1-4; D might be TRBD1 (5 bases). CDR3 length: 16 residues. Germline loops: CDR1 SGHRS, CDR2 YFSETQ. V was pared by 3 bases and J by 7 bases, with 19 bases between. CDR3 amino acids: CASSSGLAGPGEKLFF. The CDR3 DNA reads TGCGCCAGCAGCTCCGGTCTGGCAGGGCCAGGTGAAAAACTGTTTTTT.

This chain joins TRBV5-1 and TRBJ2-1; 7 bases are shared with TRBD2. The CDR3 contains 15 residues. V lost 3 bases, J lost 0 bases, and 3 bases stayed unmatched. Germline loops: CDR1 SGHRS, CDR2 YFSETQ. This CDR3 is CASSYGGSSYNEQFF. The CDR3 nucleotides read TGCGCCAGCAGCTATGGCGGGAGCTCCTACAATGAGCAGTTCTTC.

CDR3 sequence: CASSQPNRATNYGYTF. CDR3 coding DNA: TGCGCCAGCAGCCAGCCGAACAGGGCAACTAACTATGGCTACACCTTC. The chain uses TRBV4-1 and TRBJ1-2; D possibly corresponds to TRBD1 (6 bases). The CDR3 loop spans 16 amino acids. Germline CDR1 reads MGHRA; CDR2 reads YSYEKL. Deletions cut 3 bases from V and 0 bases from J, with 14 bases between.

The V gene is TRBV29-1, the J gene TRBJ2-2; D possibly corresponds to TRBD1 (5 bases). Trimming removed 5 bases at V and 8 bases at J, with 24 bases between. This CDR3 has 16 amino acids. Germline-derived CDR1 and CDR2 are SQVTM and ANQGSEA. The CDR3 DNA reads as TGCAGCGTTCACAAAGGACATTTGTTTTCATCGGGGGAGCTGTTTTTT. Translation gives CSVHKGHLFSSGELFF.

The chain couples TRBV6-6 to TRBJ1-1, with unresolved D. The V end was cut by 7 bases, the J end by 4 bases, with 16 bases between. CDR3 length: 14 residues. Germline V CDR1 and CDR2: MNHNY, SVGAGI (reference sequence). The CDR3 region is CASNPLPTSTEAFF. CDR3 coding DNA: TGTGCCAGCAATCCCTTACCCACGAGCACTGAAGCTTTCTTT.

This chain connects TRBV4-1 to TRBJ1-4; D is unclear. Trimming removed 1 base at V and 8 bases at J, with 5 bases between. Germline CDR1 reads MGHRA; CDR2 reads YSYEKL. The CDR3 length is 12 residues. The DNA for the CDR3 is TGCGCCAGCAGCCAAGTGGCCGAAAAACTGTTTTTT. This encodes CASSQVAEKLFF.

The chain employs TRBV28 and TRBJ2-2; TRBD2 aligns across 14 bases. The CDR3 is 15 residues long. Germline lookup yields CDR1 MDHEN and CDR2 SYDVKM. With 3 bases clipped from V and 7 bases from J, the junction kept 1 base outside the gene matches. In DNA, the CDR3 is TGTGCCAGCAGTTTGGGACTAGCGGGAGTCGGGGAGCTGTTTTTT. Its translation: CASSLGLAGVGELFF.

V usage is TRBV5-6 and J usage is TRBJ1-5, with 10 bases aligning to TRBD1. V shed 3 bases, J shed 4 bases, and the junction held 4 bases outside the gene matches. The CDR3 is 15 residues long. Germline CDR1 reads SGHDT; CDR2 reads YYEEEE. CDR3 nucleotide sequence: TGTGCCAGCAGCTCGGACAGGGGGGCTAATCAGCCCCAGCATTTT. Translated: CASSSDRGANQPQHF.

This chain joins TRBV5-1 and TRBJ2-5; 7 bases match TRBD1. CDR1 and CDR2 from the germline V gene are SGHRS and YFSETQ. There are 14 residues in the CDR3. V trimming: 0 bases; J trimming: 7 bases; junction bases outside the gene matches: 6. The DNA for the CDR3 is TGCGCCAGCAGCTTGGGAGGGACAGCAAGGACCCAGTACTTC. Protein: CASSLGGTARTQYF.

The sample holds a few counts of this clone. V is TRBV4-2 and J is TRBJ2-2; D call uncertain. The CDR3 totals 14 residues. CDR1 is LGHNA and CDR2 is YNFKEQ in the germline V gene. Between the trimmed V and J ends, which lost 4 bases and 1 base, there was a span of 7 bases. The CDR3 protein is CASSRAGNTGELFF. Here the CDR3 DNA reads TGTGCCAGCAGCCGGGCAGGGAACACCGGGGAGCTGTTTTTT.

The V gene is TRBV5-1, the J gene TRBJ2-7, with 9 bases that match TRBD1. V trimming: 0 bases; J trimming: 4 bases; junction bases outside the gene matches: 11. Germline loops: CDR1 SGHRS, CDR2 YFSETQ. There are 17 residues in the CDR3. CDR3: CASSLVSAGTGRYEQYF. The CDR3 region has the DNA TGCGCCAGCAGCTTGGTTAGTGCGGGGACAGGGAGATACGAGCAGTACTTC.

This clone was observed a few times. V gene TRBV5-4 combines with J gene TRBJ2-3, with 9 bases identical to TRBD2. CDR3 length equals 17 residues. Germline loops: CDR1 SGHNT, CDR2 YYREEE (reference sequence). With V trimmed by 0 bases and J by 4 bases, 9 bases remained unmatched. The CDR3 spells CASSLGSAGGRADTQYF. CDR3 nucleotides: TGTGCCAGCAGCTTGGGGTCGGCGGGAGGGAGGGCAGATACGCAGTATTTT.

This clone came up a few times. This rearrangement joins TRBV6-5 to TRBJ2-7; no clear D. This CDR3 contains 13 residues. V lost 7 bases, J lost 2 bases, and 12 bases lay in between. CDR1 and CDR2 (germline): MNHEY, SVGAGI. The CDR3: CASTRPSPYEQYF. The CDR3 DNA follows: TGTGCCAGCACTAGGCCTTCCCCCTACGAGCAGTACTTC.

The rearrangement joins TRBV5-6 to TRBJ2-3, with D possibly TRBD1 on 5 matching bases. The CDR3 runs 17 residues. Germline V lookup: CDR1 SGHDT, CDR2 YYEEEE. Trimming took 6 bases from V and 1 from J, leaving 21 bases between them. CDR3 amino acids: CASNGLGRRLGTDTQYF. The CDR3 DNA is TGTGCCAGCAATGGGTTGGGGCGGCGTCTGGGCACAGATACGCAGTATTTT.

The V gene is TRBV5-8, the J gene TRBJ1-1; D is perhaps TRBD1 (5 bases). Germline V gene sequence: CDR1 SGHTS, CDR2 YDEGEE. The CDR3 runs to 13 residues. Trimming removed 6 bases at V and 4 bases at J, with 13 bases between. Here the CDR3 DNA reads TGTGCCAGCAAGTGGGAGGGGAGCACTGAAGCTTTCTTT. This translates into CASKWEGSTEAFF.